This T cell receptor beta chain was found in a study of blood T cells in healthy people across ages. This clonotype was counted once. This CDR3 has 14 amino acids. Trimming removed 0 bases from V and 7 bases from J, with 12 bases in between. Germline CDR1 LGHNA, CDR2 YSLEER. PCR was performed a second time for roughly 7 to 11 cycles using a sample-barcoded 5' primer and a J-beta primer mix. One entry per CDR3 protein, called by TCRdb with MiXCR from the 5' RACE reads. The sample holds about 400,000 distinct CDR3 sequences, about 55% seen once. The chain employs TRBV4-3 and TRBJ1-2, with D uncertain. Sequenced sample: blood. The origin of this receptor is a man in his fifties or sixties in good health. CDR3 nucleotides: TGCGCCAGCAGCCAAGAAGCCAGAGGGTCTGGCTACACCTTC. Amino acid sequence: CASSQEARGSGYTF.